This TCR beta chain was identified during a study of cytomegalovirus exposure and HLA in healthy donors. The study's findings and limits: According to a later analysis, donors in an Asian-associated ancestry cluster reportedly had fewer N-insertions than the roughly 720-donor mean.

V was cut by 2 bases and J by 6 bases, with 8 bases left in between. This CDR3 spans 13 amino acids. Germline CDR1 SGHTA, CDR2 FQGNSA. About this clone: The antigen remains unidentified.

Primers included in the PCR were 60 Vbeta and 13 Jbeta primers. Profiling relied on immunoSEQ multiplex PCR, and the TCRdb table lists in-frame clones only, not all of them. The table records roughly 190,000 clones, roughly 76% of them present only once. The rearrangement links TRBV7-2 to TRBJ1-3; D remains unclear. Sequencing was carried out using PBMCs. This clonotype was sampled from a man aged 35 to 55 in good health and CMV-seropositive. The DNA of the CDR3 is TGTGCCAGCAGCTTACCGGAGACAAACACCATATATTTT. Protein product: CASSLPETNTIYF.